Each of the 15 T cell receptor beta chains below was sequenced from the same sample in a study of OX40 agonist ivuxolimab in advanced cancers. Sequencing used immunoSEQ multiplex PCR; TCRdb keeps in-frame clones, though not all of them. The sample consists of some 86,000 clones, around 85% of them appearing once. This material consisted of CD4+ or CD8+ T cells sorted from blood, taken in a trial of the OX40 agonist ivuxolimab. The source of these receptors is an adult with an advanced solid tumor such as melanoma, head and neck, liver or kidney cancer.

On this clone itself: Other DNA sequences in this specimen translate into the identical CDR3. The chain couples TRBV9 to TRBJ2-5, with D possibly being TRBD2 (5 bases). In germline, CDR1 is SGDLS, CDR2 YYNGEE. Trimming pared 5 bases from V and 5 bases from J, leaving 16 bases between. This CDR3 has 14 amino acids. This CDR3 reads CASSVNQDWETQYF. In DNA, the CDR3 is TGTGCCAGCAGTGTAAACCAGGACTGGGAGACCCAGTACTTC.

The chain joins TRBV5-1 to TRBJ2-3; D not certain. The CDR3 length is 15 residues. Trimming cost V 0 bases and J 0 bases, with 8 bases left between them. The V gene's germline CDR1 is SGHRS and CDR2 YFSETQ. In nucleotides, the CDR3 is TGCGCCAGCAGCTTGGGGAGCTTTAGCACAGATACGCAGTATTTT. Translated: CASSLGSFSTDTQYF.

The CDR3 coding sequence is TGTGCCAGCAATGGGGTATGGAATTCACCCCTCCACTTT. This codes for CASNGVWNSPLHF. The chain recombines TRBV25-1 with TRBJ1-6, with D uncertain. The V gene's germline CDR1 is MGHDK and CDR2 SYGVNS. This CDR3 comprises 13 residues. V was trimmed by 7 bases and J by 7 bases, leaving 11 bases between them.

This rearrangement joins TRBV13 to TRBJ2-7, with D uncertain. Per the germline V gene, CDR1 is PRHDT and CDR2 is FYEKMQ (reference sequence). The CDR3 contains 14 residues. V was trimmed by 4 bases and J by 7 bases, leaving 17 bases between them. CDR3 residues: CASSSQETRLEQYF. CDR3 DNA: TGTGCCAGCAGCTCCCAAGAGACCCGTCTGGAGCAGTACTTC.

The genes are TRBV18 and TRBJ2-2; D remains unclear. CDR3 length equals 14 residues. Germline values: CDR1 KGHSH, CDR2 LQKENI. V was shortened by 2 bases and J by 2 bases, with 6 bases between the two germline ends. CDR3 residues: CASSPTANTGELFF. Here the CDR3 DNA reads TGTGCCAGCTCACCAACAGCTAACACCGGGGAGCTGTTTTTT.

The V and J genes are TRBV9 and TRBJ2-7; 10 nucleotides agree with TRBD1. Trimming took 2 bases from V and 7 from J; bases not matched to a gene: 6. The CDR3 covers 14 residues. From germline, CDR1 is SGDLS and CDR2 YYNGEE. CDR3 DNA: TGTGCCAGCAGCGTTGGGACAGGGGTGGAAGAGCAGTACTTC. Protein product: CASSVGTGVEEQYF.

The chain couples TRBV15 to TRBJ2-7; no clear D gene. Deletions cut 0 bases from V and 3 bases from J, with 9 bases between. CDR3 length equals 14 residues. Germline values: CDR1 LNHNV, CDR2 YYDKDF (reference sequence). CDR3 nucleotides: TGTGCCACCAGCAGAGATATGGATCGCTACGAGCAGTACTTC. It specifies CATSRDMDRYEQYF.

The chain has TRBV18 and TRBJ1-4; D perhaps matches TRBD1 (6 bases). V shed 1 base and J shed 4 bases, with 13 bases lying between them. CDR3 length: 16 residues. The germline gives CDR1 KGHSH, CDR2 LQKENI. CDR3 sequence (DNA): TGTGCCAGCTCACCACTTAGGACAGCAAATAATGAAAAACTGTTTTTT. It encodes CASSPLRTANNEKLFF. Drawing the rest from reference TRBV18 and TRBJ1-4, the complete variable domain is NAGVMQNPRHLVRRRGQEARLRCSPMKGHSHVYWYRQLPEEGLKFMVYLQKENIIDESGMPKERFSAEFPKEGPSILRIQQVVRGDSAAYFCASSPLRTANNEKLFFGSGTQLSVL.

The V gene is TRBV4-1, the J gene TRBJ2-5, with 7 bases that match TRBD2. The J call may not be correct, given that the DNA end is closer to TRBJ2-7. CDR3 length equals 17 residues. Germline V CDR1 and CDR2: MGHRA, YSYEKL. This CDR3 is CASSQFPSGSNSYEQYF. The CDR3 coding sequence is TGCGCCAGCAGCCAATTCCCTAGCGGCTCCAACTCCTACGAGCAGTACTTC.

The J gene is TRBJ1-1, the V gene TRBV18; D not certain. Germline V gives CDR1 KGHSH, CDR2 LQKENI. The CDR3 has 13 residues. V was cut by 3 bases and J by 8 bases, with 13 bases left in between. The CDR3 sequence: CASSPSSDPEAFF. The DNA of the CDR3 is TGTGCCAGCTCACCCTCGTCGGACCCCGAAGCTTTCTTT.

This clone turned up a few times. The chain links TRBV5-8 to TRBJ1-5, with D hard to call. V lost 4 bases and J 7 bases, leaving 15 bases between the germline ends. The CDR3 is made up of 14 amino acids. Germline lookup yields CDR1 SGHTS and CDR2 YDEGEE. The CDR3 spells CASSLRYEGQPQHF. The DNA of the CDR3 is TGTGCCAGCAGCCTGAGATATGAAGGGCAGCCCCAGCATTTT.

The chain is built from TRBV19 and TRBJ2-1, with 9 bases that match TRBD2. Germline V gene sequence: CDR1 LNHDA, CDR2 SQIVND (reference sequence). This CDR3 comprises 14 residues. Trimming took 4 bases from V and 7 from J; bases not matched to a gene: 5. The CDR3 loop is CASSTAGLANEQFF. CDR3 sequence (DNA): TGTGCCAGTAGTACGGCGGGACTAGCAAATGAGCAGTTCTTC.

The chain links TRBV11-3 to TRBJ2-7; D might be TRBD1 (6 bases). V was shortened by 4 bases and J by 2 bases, with 15 bases between the two germline ends. Germline CDR1 SGHNT, CDR2 YENEEA. The CDR3 runs to 15 residues. In DNA, the CDR3 is TGTGCCAGCAGCTCGGACAGAGGATCGCCCTACGAGCAGTACTTC. It yields the protein CASSSDRGSPYEQYF.

The V call is TRBV7-3, the J call TRBJ1-2, with D tentatively TRBD1 (5 bases). This CDR3 is built from 14 residues. The V end lost 0 bases, the J end lost 7 bases, and 12 bases lay between the germline ends. CDR1 SGHTA and CDR2 FQGTGA come from the germline V gene. CDR3 residues: CASSLTDQGGGYTF. CDR3 coding DNA: TGTGCCAGCAGCTTAACGGACCAGGGTGGTGGCTACACCTTC.

Note on this clone: Germline and junction disagree at one end, which may indicate a read error. J is TRBJ2-7 and V is TRBV10-3, with TRBD1 matching 9 bases. The CDR3 is 12 amino acids. Per the germline V gene, CDR1 is ENHRY and CDR2 is SYGVKD. CDR3 nucleotide sequence: TGTGCCATCAGCCGCCGGGACAGGGCGTTATATTTC. Translating gives CAISRRDRALYF.